This T cell receptor beta chain was recorded in a study of T cells after yellow fever vaccination. Study at large: Preparation used SMART-Seq v4 Ultra Low Input for the low-cell-number fractions.

This clonotype has a count of ten or more. The antigen is not known. Trimming pared 5 bases from V and 7 bases from J, leaving 17 bases between. CDR1 is MNHEY, CDR2 SVGEGT, per germline. The CDR3 extends over 15 amino acids. A single record per CDR3 protein comes from TCRdb applying MiXCR to the 5' RACE reads. The sample lists about 160,000 distinct CDR3 sequences, around 7.3% seen once, with approximately 2.5% in the top ten. General study results and limits: The booster saw the reappearance of most primary-vaccination clones (96% CD4, roughly 87% CD8). There was a possibility that FACS-sorted repertoires contained abundant clonotypes contaminating from the bulk population. Only a small proportion of the clonotypes turned up in both the CD4 and the CD8 compartments, likely arising from convergent recombination.

This material consisted of CD4+ T cells sorted from PBMCs, taken about 5 days after the first yellow fever vaccination. This sequence was found in a man aged 18 to 30 who received the YFV17D yellow fever vaccine. The chain has TRBV6-2 or TRBV6-3 and TRBJ2-2; perhaps D is TRBD1 or TRBD2 (6 bases each). This CDR3 is CASSPGRGLNGELFF. The DNA for the CDR3 is TGTGCCAGCAGTCCCGGCCGGGGGCTTAACGGGGAGCTGTTTTTT.